These T cell receptor beta chains were read from a single sample in a study of T cells expressing NK-cell markers. TCRdb reworked the 5' RACE reads into one entry per CDR3 protein, no DNA. The table for this sample gives about 260,000 distinct CDR3 sequences. The material sequenced was blood T cells: a sorted CD56 or NKG2C T cell subset, CD4+ or CD8+ T cells, or bulk PBMC T cells (not recorded which). Receptors originate from a woman between 18 and 70 years old in good health. Each CDR3 is given with its conserved first and last residue.

>TRBV5-6|TRBJ2-3
CASSFGQITDTQYF
>TRBV28|TRBJ2-7
CASRPSGTEAYEQYF
>TRBV20-1|TRBJ1-5
CSASLQSGQPQHF
>TRBV27|TRBJ1-4
CASSLYSSNEKLFF
>TRBV7-2|TRBJ2-1
CASSLWGTQGNEQFF
>TRBV7-6|TRBJ2-5
CASSLRTSGGLETQYF
>TRBV4-3|TRBJ2-3
CASSQGGASTDTQYF
>TRBV12-3/TRBV12-4|TRBJ1-2
CASSPPRPSGYTF
>TRBV7-6|TRBJ1-1
CASSVRQGQRTEAFF
>TRBV9|TRBJ2-2
CASSANQGQGGELFF
>TRBV14|TRBJ2-3
CASSQGTSANIRKDTDTQYF
>TRBV4-2|TRBJ2-1
CASSQDFRGGTRDNEQFF
>TRBV20-1|TRBJ2-1
CSAKGRVSEQFF
>TRBV18|TRBJ2-5
CASSPVLRDVEYF
>TRBV6-2/TRBV6-3|TRBJ2-7
CASSLWTGGIYEQYF
>TRBV3-1|TRBJ2-1
CASSQGEGGEQFF
>TRBV30|TRBJ2-5
CAWSVQGEQETQYF
>TRBV6-1|TRBJ1-2
CASSLTGGRGYTF
>TRBV5-6|TRBJ1-5
CASSHNRAAQPQHF
>TRBV19|TRBJ1-2
CASSIISYGYTF
>TRBV28|TRBJ1-1
CASSSPSRDSRAFF
>TRBV12-3/TRBV12-4|TRBJ2-5
CASSFRTSQETQYF
>TRBV5-1|TRBJ2-1
CASSSGLANTPIYNEQFF
>TRBV10-3|TRBJ1-2
CAISGDRAQDNYGYTF
>TRBV20-1|TRBJ1-1
CSASQGAPGNRAFF
>TRBV12-3/TRBV12-4|TRBJ2-7
CASSLRLSYEQYF
>TRBV3-1|TRBJ2-1
CASSRASLHDEQFF
>TRBV3-1|TRBJ2-4
CASSRGQGARENIQYF
>TRBV7-3|TRBJ2-2
CASSRPEAGGPGELFF
>TRBV5-8|TRBJ2-2
CASRGQGRLSGELFF
>TRBV3-1|TRBJ1-6
CASSQAGKPGHWDSPLHF
>TRBV15|TRBJ2-2
CATSSSQGGELFF
>TRBV20-1|TRBJ2-5
CSASQGGQETQYF
>TRBV10-3|TRBJ1-5
CAISEGGSSNQPQHF
>TRBV9|TRBJ2-5
CASSVGRGLSGTQYF
>TRBV9|TRBJ1-6
CASGPNNSPLHF
>TRBV12-3/TRBV12-4|TRBJ1-1
CASSPSRGTEAFF
>TRBV18|TRBJ1-1
CASSPSLTENTEAFF
>TRBV4-3|TRBJ2-2
CASSQESLPGELFF
>TRBV6-5|TRBJ1-4
CASSYGSNEKLFF
>TRBV30|TRBJ1-5
CAWSTGLHQPQHF
>TRBV11-2|TRBJ2-7
CASSLVAAYEQYF
>TRBV11-2|TRBJ2-1
CASSLGARGGNEQFF
>TRBV20-1|TRBJ1-4
CSVPGRYEKLFF
>TRBV20-1|TRBJ2-5
CSARTHPGVGPLRQETQYF
>TRBV12-3/TRBV12-4|TRBJ2-3
CASSPWRGSSDTQYF
>TRBV9|TRBJ2-5
CASSVMGLADMGETQYF
>TRBV4-3|TRBJ1-5
CASSQAPDWLSQPQHF
>TRBV7-2|TRBJ1-4
CASSLGSVVNEKLFF
>TRBV4-3|TRBJ1-6
CASSQEGGTLDLNSPLHF
>TRBV5-4|TRBJ2-2
CASSLAGGSTGELFF
>TRBV29-1|TRBJ2-3
CSVEGGLTTDTQYF
>TRBV7-8|TRBJ2-3
CASSATGGGDTQYF